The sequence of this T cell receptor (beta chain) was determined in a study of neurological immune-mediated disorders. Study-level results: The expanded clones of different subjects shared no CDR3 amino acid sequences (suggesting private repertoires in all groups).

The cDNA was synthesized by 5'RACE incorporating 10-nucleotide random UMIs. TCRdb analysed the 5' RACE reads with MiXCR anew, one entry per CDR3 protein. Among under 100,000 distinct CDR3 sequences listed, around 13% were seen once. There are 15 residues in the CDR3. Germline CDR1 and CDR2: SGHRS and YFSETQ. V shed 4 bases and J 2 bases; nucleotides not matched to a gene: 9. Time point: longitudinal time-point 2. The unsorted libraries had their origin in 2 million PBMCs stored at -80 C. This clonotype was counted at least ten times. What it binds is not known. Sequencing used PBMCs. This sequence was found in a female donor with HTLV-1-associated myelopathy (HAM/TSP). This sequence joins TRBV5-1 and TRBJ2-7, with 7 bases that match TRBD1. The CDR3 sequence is CASSLFDRVPYEQYF. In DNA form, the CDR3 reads TGCGCCAGCAGCCTATTTGACAGGGTCCCCTACGAGCAGTACTTC.